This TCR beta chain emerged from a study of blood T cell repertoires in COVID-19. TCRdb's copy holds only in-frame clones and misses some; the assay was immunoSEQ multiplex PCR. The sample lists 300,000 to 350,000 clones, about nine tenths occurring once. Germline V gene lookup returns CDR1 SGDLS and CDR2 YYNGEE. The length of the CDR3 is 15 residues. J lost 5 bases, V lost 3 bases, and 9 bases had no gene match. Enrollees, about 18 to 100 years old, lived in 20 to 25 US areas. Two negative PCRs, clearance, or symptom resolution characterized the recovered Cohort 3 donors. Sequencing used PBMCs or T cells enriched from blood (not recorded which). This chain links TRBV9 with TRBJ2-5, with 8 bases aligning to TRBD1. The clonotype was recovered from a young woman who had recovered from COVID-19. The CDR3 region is CASSGRTGQGETQYF. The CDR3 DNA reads TGTGCCAGCAGCGGGAGGACAGGGCAGGGTGAGACCCAGTACTTC.